Included here is one T cell receptor (beta chain) sequence, with context. No antigen is known for it. This sample stems from a study of siplizumab effects on memory and regulatory T cells. TCRdb's table, derived via immunoSEQ multiplex PCR, lists solely in-frame clones and lacks some. The data hold about 13,000 clones, with 30% to 40% observed a single time. The mixed lymphocyte reaction cells underwent coculture at 37°C for less than 7 days. Trimming stripped 2 bases from V and 2 bases from J, with 16 bases between. Germline loops: CDR1 MNHEY, CDR2 SMNVEV (reference sequence). CDR3 size: 17 residues. The source is a human donor in good health; the cells came from an allogeneic mixed lymphocyte reaction. This chain uses TRBV27 with TRBJ2-1; D remains unclear. The source material was CFSE-low (dividing) CD8+ T cells sorted from an allogeneic mixed lymphocyte reaction. The CDR3 loop is CASSLTSALGAYNEQFF. The CDR3 DNA reads TGTGCCAGCAGTTTAACGTCAGCTTTGGGCGCCTACAATGAGCAGTTCTTC.